Following are 17 T cell receptor beta chains from one sample sequenced in a study of shared clonotypes between healthy human individuals. The naive CD8 subset, CD45RO-negative cells positively selected for CCR7, excluded terminally differentiated effector memory CD45RA+ cells. Clones were read by immunoSEQ multiplex PCR, and TCRdb kept only the in-frame ones, dropping some. The sample lists about 2.2 million clones; about 93% were seen once. The sample was naive CD8+ T cells from PBMCs. These receptors all stem from a man between 18 and 29 years old in good health. Some clones in this sample may be carry-over from other donors' samples.

The V and J genes are TRBV19 and TRBJ1-2; no firm D call. CDR1 is LNHDA, CDR2 SQIVND, per germline (reference sequence). This CDR3 region has 13 residues. Deletions cut 5 bases from V and 2 bases from J, with 9 bases between. Here the CDR3 reads CASSPNTNYGYTF. The CDR3 DNA reads TGTGCCAGTAGTCCAAACACCAACTATGGCTACACCTTC.

V and J are TRBV4-1 and TRBJ2-7; 10 bases are shared with TRBD2. With 3 bases clipped from V and 3 bases from J, the junction kept 11 bases outside the gene matches. This CDR3 is built from 17 residues. The germline gives CDR1 MGHRA, CDR2 YSYEKL. The CDR3 here is CASSQGTGTSVDYEQYF. The CDR3 DNA follows: TGCGCCAGCAGCCAGGGAACAGGGACTAGCGTGGACTACGAGCAGTACTTC.

V and J are TRBV27 and TRBJ2-1, with 7 bases lining up with TRBD2. The CDR3 totals 14 residues. The germline CDR1 and CDR2 sequences are MNHEY and SMNVEV (reference sequence). Losses at the gene ends were 5 bases for V and 7 bases for J; bases not matched to a gene: 8. CDR3 protein: CASSAGGTRNEQFF. The CDR3 DNA follows: TGTGCCAGCAGTGCCGGGGGGACGAGGAATGAGCAGTTCTTC.

This chain uses TRBV4-2 with TRBJ2-3, with 8 bases matching TRBD2. This CDR3 is built from 16 residues. Germline V gene data show CDR1 as LGHNA and CDR2 as YNFKEQ. Unmatched junction bases numbered 2, after V lost 0 bases and J lost 0 bases. The CDR3 here is CASSQELAASTDTQYF. The CDR3, as DNA: TGTGCCAGCAGCCAAGAACTAGCGGCTAGCACAGATACGCAGTATTTT.

In its sample, this clone was seen a few times. CDR3 residues: CASSLDQGNTGELFF. The CDR3 DNA follows: TGTGCCAGCAGCTTGGATCAAGGGAACACCGGGGAGCTGTTTTTT. The V gene is TRBV11-2, the J gene TRBJ2-2; D is unclear. With 3 bases removed from V and 1 base from J, the gap between germline ends came to 9 bases. This CDR3 region has 15 residues. Per germline, CDR1 SGHAT and CDR2 FQNNGV.

V gene TRBV7-8 combines with J gene TRBJ2-6; 8 bases map to TRBD2. Losses at the gene ends were 10 bases for V and 0 bases for J; bases not matched to a gene: 23. The germline CDR1 and CDR2 sequences are SGHVS and FQNEAQ. The CDR3 loop spans 21 amino acids. The CDR3 DNA reads TGTGCCATCCGGGGGGGAGATGATATACACGCTGGAACCTCTGGGGCCAACGTCCTGACTTTC. Translating gives CAIRGGDDIHAGTSGANVLTF. The entire variable domain, with the rest obtained from reference TRBV7-8 and TRBJ2-6, is as follows: GAGVSQSPRYKVAKRGQDVALRCDPISGHVSLFWYQQALGQGPEFLTYFQNEAQLDKSGLPSDRFFAERPEGSVSTLKIQRTQQEDSAVYLCAIRGGDDIHAGTSGANVLTFGAGSRLTVL.

This clone was found a few times. J is TRBJ1-1 and V is TRBV2; D is undetermined. Per germline, CDR1 SNHLY and CDR2 FYNNEI. V gave up 7 bases and J gave up 0 bases, with 18 bases separating them. There are 16 residues in the CDR3. The CDR3 nucleotides are TGTGCCAGCATCAGTAACGGAATCTCCATGAACACTGAAGCTTTCTTT. Protein sequence: CASISNGISMNTEAFF.

The chain uses TRBV7-6 and TRBJ2-7; D possibly corresponds to TRBD2 (5 bases). Trimming removed 5 bases at V and 4 bases at J, with 12 bases between. CDR3 length: 13 amino acids. Germline CDR1 is SGHVS and CDR2 is FNYEAQ. The CDR3 here is CASSPGTSYEQYF. The CDR3 region has the DNA TGTGCCAGCAGCCCCGGTACTAGTTACGAGCAGTACTTC.

This rearrangement joins TRBV6-5 to TRBJ2-1, with a weak D call TRBD2 (5 bases). V was pared by 0 bases and J by 7 bases, with 10 bases between. Germline V gene sequence: CDR1 MNHEY, CDR2 SVGAGI. CDR3 length equals 14 residues. CDR3 loop: CASSYSSRVNEQFF. The CDR3 DNA is TGTGCCAGCAGTTACTCGTCGCGGGTGAATGAGCAGTTCTTC.

This clone was seen only a few times. This chain uses TRBV7-6 with TRBJ1-1; D gene ambiguous. V dropped 5 bases and J dropped 1 base, with 11 bases sitting between them. Germline assignment: CDR1 SGHVS and CDR2 FNYEAQ. The CDR3 contains 14 residues. The CDR3 nucleotides read TGTGCCAGCAGCCCCCTCGGCGGGAACACTGAAGCTTTCTTT. Translation gives CASSPLGGNTEAFF.

The rearrangement uses TRBV10-2 and TRBJ1-2; tentatively, D is TRBD1 (6 bases). The CDR3 totals 15 residues. CDR1 and CDR2 from the germline V gene are WSHSY and SAAADI. V shed 2 bases and J shed 3 bases, with 13 bases lying between them. The CDR3 is CASSEGYRADYGYTF. Written as DNA, the CDR3 is TGCGCCAGCAGTGAGGGTTACAGGGCTGACTATGGCTACACCTTC.

J is TRBJ2-3 and V is TRBV9; 12 bases are a match to TRBD2. V lost 9 bases to trimming and J lost 3 bases; unmatched junction nucleotides: 8. Germline-derived CDR1 and CDR2 are SGDLS and YYNGEE. CDR3 length: 15 amino acids. In DNA, the CDR3 is TGTGCCACAACCCCTGGGACTAGCGGGACAGATACGCAGTATTTT. As protein: CATTPGTSGTDTQYF.

V gene TRBV28 combines with J gene TRBJ2-7; D possibly uses TRBD1 or TRBD2 (5 bases each). The V end was cut by 7 bases, the J end by 6 bases, with 19 bases between. There are 14 residues in the CDR3. Germline values: CDR1 MDHEN, CDR2 SYDVKM. The CDR3 nucleotides are TGTGCCAGCACCCTTGGGGGTCCGCCGGGCGAGCAGTACTTC. It codes for CASTLGGPPGEQYF.

The chain employs TRBV27 and TRBJ1-1, with D possibly being TRBD1 (6 bases). This CDR3 comprises 13 residues. The germline V and J ends were trimmed by 7 bases and 4 bases, with 13 bases remaining between them. Per the germline V gene, CDR1 is MNHEY and CDR2 is SMNVEV (reference sequence). DNA of the CDR3: TGTGCCAGCACCCTACAGGGTGGCACTGAAGCTTTCTTT. Translating it yields CASTLQGGTEAFF.

This chain connects TRBV11-2 to TRBJ1-4, with 7 positions matching TRBD1. The J segment lost 7 bases and the V segment lost 1 base, leaving 3 bases of the junction unmatched. Germline V gene data show CDR1 as SGHAT and CDR2 as FQNNGV. The CDR3 has 14 amino acids. CDR3 bases: TGTGCCAGCAGCTTAGGACCAGGGGGTGAAAAACTGTTTTTT. This sequence encodes CASSLGPGGEKLFF.

As concerns this clone: An end of the junction differs from the germline gene, which may be a read error. This chain connects TRBV7-6 to TRBJ1-2; 7 bases agree with TRBD1. Germline V CDR1 and CDR2: SGHVS, FNYEAQ. CDR3 size: 12 residues. CDR3 sequence reads: CASSLEPGQAMF. The CDR3 bases are TGTGCCAGCAGCTTAGAGCCCGGACAGGCTATGTTC.

In this sample, this clone turned up once. The chain links TRBV2 to TRBJ1-1; D unclear. Per germline, CDR1 SNHLY and CDR2 FYNNEI. This CDR3 contains 16 residues. Trimming removed 0 bases from V and 2 bases from J, with 13 bases in between. The CDR3 is CASSEARFGVNTEAFF. Written as DNA, the CDR3 is TGTGCCAGCAGTGAAGCCCGATTTGGAGTAAACACTGAAGCTTTCTTT.